The 21 T cell receptor beta chains listed next were all sequenced from one sample in a study of identical twins (TCRdb year 2016). The method was 5' RACE. Instrument on record: Illumina HiSeq 2000. TCRdb trimmed public reads at Q25 via fastp, called clones via MiXCR and kept in-frame beta chains. Each record represents a unique CDR3 protein, reported with the most common genes and DNA among its rows. Across this sample there are under 250,000 distinct CDR3 sequences, with about 12% seen only once. 3.5% to 4.5% of the sample is taken by the ten largest. The same data also went into a second study, on yellow fever vaccine responses in identical twins.

Sequencing used memory (CD45RO+) T cells sorted from blood. The meaning of the sample's cell subset or site label: CD45RO+ enriched T cells. Receptors were obtained from a woman aged 18-29 years in good health.

There are a few counts of this clonotype. V usage is TRBV29-1 and J usage is TRBJ2-1; the match to TRBD2 covers 10 bases. Germline loops: CDR1 SQVTM, CDR2 ANQGSEA. V lost 6 bases and J lost 4; bases outside the gene matches: 6. The CDR3 loop spans 14 amino acids. DNA of the CDR3: TGCAGCGTCTGGACTAGCGGAGTTTACAATGAGCAGTTCTTC. It yields the protein CSVWTSGVYNEQFF.

V and J are TRBV20-1 and TRBJ2-1; no clear D. Per the germline V gene, CDR1 is DFQATT and CDR2 is SNEGSKA (reference sequence). The CDR3 is 14 amino acids. Trimming removed 5 bases from V and 2 bases from J, with 13 bases in between. CDR3 sequence: CSADDISAYNEQFF. In DNA form, the CDR3 reads TGCAGTGCTGACGACATTTCCGCCTACAATGAGCAGTTCTTC.

The rearrangement links TRBV11-2 to TRBJ2-3, with 15 positions matching TRBD2. V shed 5 bases and J 4 bases; nucleotides not matched to a gene: 7. CDR1 is SGHAT and CDR2 is FQNNGV in the germline V gene. The CDR3 has 17 residues. The CDR3 here is CASSPGTSGGKADTQYF. The CDR3 DNA reads as TGTGCCAGCAGCCCCGGGACTAGCGGGGGGAAGGCAGATACGCAGTATTTT.

This clonotype appeared many times. The CDR3 reads CAGAGNGYEQYF. The CDR3 coding sequence is TGTGCGGGGGCAGGGAATGGCTACGAGCAGTACTTC. The rearrangement links TRBV10-3 to TRBJ2-7; the D gene is possibly TRBD1 (6 bases). Germline lookup yields CDR1 ENHRY and CDR2 SYGVKD. This CDR3 region has 12 residues.

This chain joins TRBV7-2 and TRBJ1-1; D remains ambiguous. Germline V gene data show CDR1 as SGHTA and CDR2 as FQGNSA. The CDR3 contains 13 residues. Between the trimmed V and J ends, which lost 1 base and 4 bases, there was a span of 7 bases. CDR3 amino acids: CASSLVRATEAFF. The CDR3 DNA sequence: TGTGCCAGCAGCTTAGTAAGAGCCACTGAAGCTTTCTTT.

The chain joins TRBV20-1 to TRBJ2-1; weak D call: TRBD2 (6 bases). The V end lost 8 bases, the J end lost 5 bases, and 19 bases lay between the germline ends. Germline lookup yields CDR1 DFQATT and CDR2 SNEGSKA (reference sequence). This CDR3 is built from 14 residues. The CDR3 coding sequence is TGCAGTTGGGGCCGGGACTGGTTGAACAATGAGCAGTTCTTC. Translated, it gives CSWGRDWLNNEQFF.

The CDR3 nucleotides read TGCGCCAGCAGCCAAGATCAAGGGATCTATGGCTACACCTTC. Amino acids: CASSQDQGIYGYTF. V is TRBV4-1 and J is TRBJ1-2; D is undetermined. This CDR3 spans 14 amino acids. The germline V gene encodes CDR1 MGHRA and CDR2 YSYEKL. The germline V and J ends were trimmed by 0 bases and 4 bases, with 9 bases remaining between them.

This chain uses TRBV6-5 with TRBJ1-1; D is unclear. The V and J ends lost 2 bases and 4 bases respectively, with 8 bases between them. CDR1 and CDR2 (germline): MNHEY, SVGAGI. This CDR3 has 13 amino acids. The CDR3 loop is CASSYGRRTEAFF. The CDR3 DNA reads as TGTGCCAGCAGTTACGGCAGGCGCACTGAAGCTTTCTTT.

This clonotype was detected a few times. This chain links TRBV11-2 with TRBJ1-1; weak D call: TRBD1 (6 bases). The CDR3 has 17 amino acids. The germline V gene has CDR1 SGHAT and CDR2 FQNNGV. Trimming removed 4 bases at V and 1 base at J, with 19 bases between. CDR3 amino acids: CASSSLGGALTNTEAFF. The CDR3 DNA reads as TGTGCCAGCAGCTCGCTGGGGGGGGCTCTAACGAACACTGAAGCTTTCTTT.

This clonotype was seen ten or more times. The chain's CDR3 is CASSESGSPEAFF. The CDR3 coding sequence is TGTGCCAGCAGTGAATCAGGGTCCCCTGAAGCTTTCTTT. V is TRBV25-1 and J is TRBJ1-1, with D tentatively TRBD1 (5 bases). The V end was cut by 1 base, the J end by 6 bases, with 9 bases between. The CDR3 runs to 13 residues. Germline loops: CDR1 MGHDK, CDR2 SYGVNS.

This clonotype occurred many times. J is TRBJ2-3 and V is TRBV9, with D perhaps being TRBD1 or TRBD2 (6 bases each). Germline-derived CDR1 and CDR2 are SGDLS and YYNGEE. Trimming removed 0 bases at V and 2 bases at J, with 10 bases between. The CDR3 consists of 15 residues. The DNA of the CDR3 is TGTGCCAGCAGCGTAGACGGGGGCAACACAGATACGCAGTATTTT. Translating it yields CASSVDGGNTDTQYF.

This rearrangement joins TRBV6-4 to TRBJ2-1; no clear D. The CDR3 totals 14 residues. With 0 bases removed from V and 9 bases from J, the gap between germline ends came to 12 bases. CDR1 MRHNA and CDR2 SNTAGT come from the germline V gene. CDR3 DNA: TGTGCCAGCAGTGACTCGTTAGGGCCCGGTGAGCAGTTCTTC. Protein product: CASSDSLGPGEQFF.

V is TRBV27 and J is TRBJ2-2, with D tentatively TRBD1 (6 bases). V lost 5 bases and J 2 bases, leaving 9 bases between the germline ends. There are 14 residues in the CDR3. Germline V gene sequence: CDR1 MNHEY, CDR2 SMNVEV (reference sequence). Here the CDR3 DNA reads TGTGCCAGCAGTCAGGGGATCAACACCGGGGAGCTGTTTTTT. Protein product: CASSQGINTGELFF.

This clonotype has only a few counts. CDR3 loop: CASSPRVDDEKLFF. DNA for the CDR3: TGTGCCAGCAGTCCCAGGGTCGATGATGAAAAACTGTTTTTT. V gene TRBV3-1 combines with J gene TRBJ1-4; maybe TRBD1 (5 bases). The germline V gene encodes CDR1 LGHDT and CDR2 YNNKEL (reference sequence). The CDR3 spans 14 residues. V was shortened by 6 bases and J by 6 bases, with 14 bases between the two germline ends.

The chain combines TRBV15 with TRBJ2-3, with 8 bases aligning to TRBD2. Germline trimming cut 4 bases from V and 4 bases from J; bases unmatched to any gene: 7. Germline CDR1 LNHNV, CDR2 YYDKDF (reference sequence). The CDR3 runs 15 residues. The CDR3 is CATSTRAGAADTQYF. The CDR3 nucleotides read TGTGCCACCAGCACCCGAGCGGGGGCGGCAGATACGCAGTATTTT.

This clonotype was seen repeatedly, ten times or more. This sequence joins TRBV20-1 and TRBJ2-1; 9 bases fit TRBD2. The CDR3 runs to 18 residues. Germline V gene data show CDR1 as DFQATT and CDR2 as SNEGSKA (reference sequence). The CDR3 nucleotides read TGCAGCGAAACCGGCTTTAAACCGGGACTAGCTCTTTACAATGAGCAGTTCTTC. Encoded protein: CSETGFKPGLALYNEQFF.

This clonotype was seen only a few times. This chain uses TRBV7-2 with TRBJ2-5; D is ambiguous. Looked up from germline, CDR1 is SGHTA and CDR2 is FQGNSA. Trimming shortened V by 6 bases and J by 5 bases, and 10 bases separated the two germline ends. The CDR3 runs 12 residues. In nucleotides, the CDR3 is TGTGCCAGCAGTCGTAGCATTGAGACCCAGTACTTC. Its protein product is CASSRSIETQYF.

This clonotype was found a few times. The genes are TRBV10-2 and TRBJ2-1; D not resolved. The germline V gene encodes CDR1 WSHSY and CDR2 SAAADI. Trimming left V 8 bases short and J 2 bases short, with 19 bases between. This CDR3 has 16 residues. The CDR3 bases are TGCGCCAGCCGAATCTGGTTAGGCCAAACCTACAATGAGCAGTTCTTC. The encoded protein is CASRIWLGQTYNEQFF.

The V call is TRBV4-3, the J call TRBJ2-7; weak D call: TRBD1 (6 bases). Germline V CDR1 and CDR2: LGHNA, YSLEER. The CDR3 is 14 amino acids. V lost 0 bases to trimming and J lost 4 bases, with 10 bases between them. The CDR3 loop reads CASSQDWTVYEQYF. CDR3 in DNA: TGCGCCAGCAGCCAAGATTGGACAGTATACGAGCAGTACTTC.

The J gene is TRBJ2-7, the V gene TRBV28; D is tentatively TRBD1 or TRBD2 (5 bases each). V lost 4 bases to trimming and J lost 3 bases, with 16 bases between them. The germline V gene encodes CDR1 MDHEN and CDR2 SYDVKM. This CDR3 has 15 residues. CDR3 region: CASSYRGKRGYEQYF. The CDR3 DNA reads TGTGCCAGCAGTTATAGGGGAAAACGGGGCTACGAGCAGTACTTC.

This clonotype was seen only a few times. V usage is TRBV7-3 and J usage is TRBJ2-5; a possible D gene is TRBD2 (7 bases). This CDR3 has 15 amino acids. V lost 3 bases, J lost 1 base, and 12 bases lay in between. The germline V gene encodes CDR1 SGHTA and CDR2 FQGTGA. The CDR3 DNA sequence: TGTGCCAGCAGCTTTCGCGGGGGCGGCCAAGAGACCCAGTACTTC. Its protein product is CASSFRGGGQETQYF.